The count of the clone carrying this T cell receptor beta chain is one. No antigen is known for it. A read error may produce the germline difference seen at one junction end. Each CDR3 protein gets one entry after TCRdb re-called the 5' RACE reads with MiXCR. The data show about 130,000 distinct CDR3 sequences, 16% seen once. The source of the sample is a study of T-cell memory formation after mild COVID-19. Background on the study: For the most part, TCR clusters were specific to one donor.

Study conclusions and caveats: Clones contracting day 15 to 85 were balanced CD4/CD8; later expanders leaned CD4+. Contracting CD4+ clones lay largely in CM and EM, with CD8+ ones residing in EMRA.

Material for sequencing was PBMCs or a T cell subset sorted from them (not recorded which). This receptor was taken from an adult woman who had mild COVID-19 (a few samples of this study predate the infection). Cell type and time point are not known.

CDR3 amino acids: CASRPAGWDRGFEKYF. In DNA form, the CDR3 reads TGTGCCAGCAGGCCCGCGGGTTGGGACAGGGGATTCGAGAAGTACTTC. The chain has TRBV28 and TRBJ2-7; 10 bases fit TRBD1. Per the germline V gene, CDR1 is MDHEN and CDR2 is SYDVKM. CDR3 size: 16 residues. The entire variable domain, with the rest obtained from reference TRBV28 and TRBJ2-7, is as follows: DVKVTQSSRYLVKRTGEKVFLECVQDMDHENMFWYRQDPGLGLRLIYFSYDVKMKEKGDIPEGYSVSREKKERFSLILESASTNQTSMYLCASRPAGWDRGFEKYFGPGTRLTVT.